The clone carrying this TCR beta chain was found a few times. This specimen belongs to a study of blood T cells in healthy people across ages. The study recruited healthy Caucasian donors from Russia who were aged roughly 6 to 90. Through a sample-barcoded 5' primer and a J-beta primer mix, a second PCR was run for roughly 7 to 12 cycles. TCRdb re-derived calls from the 5' RACE reads in MiXCR, one entry per CDR3 protein. Of roughly 1,500,000 distinct CDR3 sequences in the sample, about 40% were seen once. Germline V gene lookup returns CDR1 SGHDT and CDR2 YYEEEE. CDR3 length: 16 amino acids. Trimming removed 0 bases from V and 2 bases from J; junction bases left unmatched: 6.

V is TRBV5-6 and J is TRBJ2-3, with TRBD1 identical over 7 bases. The sample comprised blood. The clonotype was recovered from a woman aged 18-29 years in good health. CDR3 in amino acids: CASSLVLGGPTDTQYF. CDR3 in DNA: TGTGCCAGCAGCTTGGTACTAGGGGGCCCCACAGATACGCAGTATTTT.